The T cell receptor (beta chain) under discussion was sequenced for a study of shared clonotypes between healthy human individuals. The repertoire was sequenced with immunoSEQ multiplex PCR; TCRdb's copy has only in-frame clones and lacks some. The table records over 2,000,000 clones, 90% to 95% of them present only once. Trimming took 3 bases from V and 4 from J, leaving 3 bases between them. This CDR3 is 12 amino acids long. CDR1 is SGHVS, CDR2 FNYEAQ, per germline. About this clone: Distinct nucleotide sequences in the sample also encode this CDR3.

It was CD45RO-negative cells, positively selected for CCR7, that made up naive CD8 cells, with terminally differentiated effector memory CD45RA+ cells excluded. This chain connects TRBV7-6 to TRBJ2-2; D unresolved. The sequence came from a man in his late teens or twenties in good health. Some clones in this sample may be carry-over from other donors' samples. The sample taken for sequencing was naive CD8+ T cells from PBMCs. CDR3 in amino acids: CASSLGTGELFF. The CDR3 coding sequence is TGTGCCAGCAGCTTGGGCACCGGGGAGCTGTTTTTT.